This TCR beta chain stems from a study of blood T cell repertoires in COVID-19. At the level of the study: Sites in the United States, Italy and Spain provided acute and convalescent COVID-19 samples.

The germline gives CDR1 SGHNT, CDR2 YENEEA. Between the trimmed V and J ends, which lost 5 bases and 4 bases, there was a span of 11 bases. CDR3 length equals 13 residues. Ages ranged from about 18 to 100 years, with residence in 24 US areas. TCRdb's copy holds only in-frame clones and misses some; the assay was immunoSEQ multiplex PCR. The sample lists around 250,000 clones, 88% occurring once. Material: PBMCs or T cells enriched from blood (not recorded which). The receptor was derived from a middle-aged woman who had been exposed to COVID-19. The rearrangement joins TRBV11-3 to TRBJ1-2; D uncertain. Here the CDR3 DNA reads TGTGCCAGCAGCATCCGAGGATCCTATGGCTACACCTTC. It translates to CASSIRGSYGYTF.